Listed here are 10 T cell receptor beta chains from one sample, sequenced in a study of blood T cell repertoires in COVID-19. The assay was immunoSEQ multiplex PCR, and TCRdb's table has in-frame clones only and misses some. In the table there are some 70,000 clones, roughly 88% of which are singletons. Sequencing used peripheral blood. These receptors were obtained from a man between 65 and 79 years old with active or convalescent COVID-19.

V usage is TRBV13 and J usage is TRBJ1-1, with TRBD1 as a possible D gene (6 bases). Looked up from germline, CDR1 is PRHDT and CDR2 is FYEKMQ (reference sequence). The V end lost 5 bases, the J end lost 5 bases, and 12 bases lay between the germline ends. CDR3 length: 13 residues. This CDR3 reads CASSPQGLTEAFF. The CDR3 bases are TGTGCCAGCAGCCCCCAGGGGTTGACTGAAGCTTTCTTT.

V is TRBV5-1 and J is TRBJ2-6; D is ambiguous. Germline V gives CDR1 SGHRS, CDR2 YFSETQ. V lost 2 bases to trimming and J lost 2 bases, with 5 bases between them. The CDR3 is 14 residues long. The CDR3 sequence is CASSFEAGANVLTF. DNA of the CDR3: TGCGCCAGCAGCTTCGAGGCTGGGGCCAACGTCCTGACTTTC.

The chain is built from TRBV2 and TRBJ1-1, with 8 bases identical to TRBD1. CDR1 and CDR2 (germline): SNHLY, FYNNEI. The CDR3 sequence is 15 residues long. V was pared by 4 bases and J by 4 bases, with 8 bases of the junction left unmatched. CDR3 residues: CASSVDRGSGTEAFF. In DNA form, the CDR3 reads TGTGCCAGCAGTGTCGACAGGGGAAGCGGCACTGAAGCTTTCTTT.

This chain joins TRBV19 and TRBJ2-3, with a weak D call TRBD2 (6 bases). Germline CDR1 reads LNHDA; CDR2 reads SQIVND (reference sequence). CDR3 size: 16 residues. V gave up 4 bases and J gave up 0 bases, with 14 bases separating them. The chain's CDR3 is CASSRLGGTSTDTQYF. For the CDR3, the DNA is TGTGCCAGTAGTAGGCTTGGCGGGACTAGCACAGATACGCAGTATTTT.

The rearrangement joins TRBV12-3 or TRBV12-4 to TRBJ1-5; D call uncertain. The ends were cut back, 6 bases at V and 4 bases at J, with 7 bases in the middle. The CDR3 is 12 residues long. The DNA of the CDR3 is TGTGCCAGCAGGCCCAGGAATCAGCCCCAGCATTTT. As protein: CASRPRNQPQHF.

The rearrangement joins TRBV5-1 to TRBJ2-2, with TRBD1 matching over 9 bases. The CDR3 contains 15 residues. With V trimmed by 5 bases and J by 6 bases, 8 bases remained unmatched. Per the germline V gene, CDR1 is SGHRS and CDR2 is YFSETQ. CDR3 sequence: CASSLGQGRSGELFF. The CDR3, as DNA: TGCGCCAGCAGTCTGGGACAGGGAAGGTCCGGGGAGCTGTTTTTT.

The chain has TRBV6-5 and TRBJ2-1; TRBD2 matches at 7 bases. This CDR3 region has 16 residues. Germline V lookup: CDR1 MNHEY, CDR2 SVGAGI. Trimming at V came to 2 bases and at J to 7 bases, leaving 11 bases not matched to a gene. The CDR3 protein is CASSYGGWAGENEQFF. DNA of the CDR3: TGTGCCAGCAGTTACGGGGGTTGGGCGGGAGAGAATGAGCAGTTCTTC.

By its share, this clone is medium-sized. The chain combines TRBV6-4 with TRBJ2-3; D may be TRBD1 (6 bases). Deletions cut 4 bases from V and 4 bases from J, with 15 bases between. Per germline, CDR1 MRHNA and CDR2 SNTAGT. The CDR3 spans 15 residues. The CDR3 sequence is CASSGAPGQADTQYF. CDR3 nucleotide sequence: TGTGCCAGCAGTGGGGCTCCGGGACAAGCAGATACGCAGTATTTT.

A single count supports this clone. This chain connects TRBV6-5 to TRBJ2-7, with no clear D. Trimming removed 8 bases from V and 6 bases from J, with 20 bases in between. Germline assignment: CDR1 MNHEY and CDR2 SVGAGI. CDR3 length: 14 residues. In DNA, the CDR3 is TGTGCCAGCTCTATGACCCCGGGTAGTGGCGAGCAGTACTTC. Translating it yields CASSMTPGSGEQYF.

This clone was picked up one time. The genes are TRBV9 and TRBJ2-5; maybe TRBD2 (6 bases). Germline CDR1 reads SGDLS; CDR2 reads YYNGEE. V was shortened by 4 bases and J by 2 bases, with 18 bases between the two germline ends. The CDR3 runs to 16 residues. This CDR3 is CASSPGVLAGQETQYF. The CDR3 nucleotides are TGTGCCAGCAGCCCTGGGGTATTGGCGGGACAAGAGACCCAGTACTTC.